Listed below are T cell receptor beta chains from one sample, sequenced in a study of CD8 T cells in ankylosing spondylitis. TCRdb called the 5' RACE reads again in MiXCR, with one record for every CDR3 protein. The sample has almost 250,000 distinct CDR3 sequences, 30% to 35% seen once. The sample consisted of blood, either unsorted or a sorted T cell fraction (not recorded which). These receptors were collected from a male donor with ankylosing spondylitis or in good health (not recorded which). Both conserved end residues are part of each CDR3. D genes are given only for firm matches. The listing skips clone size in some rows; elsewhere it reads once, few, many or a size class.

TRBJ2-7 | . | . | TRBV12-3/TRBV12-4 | TGTGCCAGCAGTTTACAAGTTGAGGTATTCTACGAGCAGTACTTC | CASSLQVEVFYEQYF
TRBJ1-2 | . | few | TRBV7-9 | TGTGCCAGCAGCTACAGTGAGGTAGATGGCTACACCTTC | CASSYSEVDGYTF
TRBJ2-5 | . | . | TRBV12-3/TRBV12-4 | TGTGCCAGCAGTTTTCTAACTAGCTATGGGAGAGGGACCCAGTACTTC | CASSFLTSYGRGTQYF
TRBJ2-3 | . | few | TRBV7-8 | TGTGCCAGCACCCCGACAGATACGCAGTATTTT | CASTPTDTQYF
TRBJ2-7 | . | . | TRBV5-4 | TGTGCCAGCAGCTTGGGGGTTATCAGCTCCTACGAGCAGTACTTC | CASSLGVISSYEQYF
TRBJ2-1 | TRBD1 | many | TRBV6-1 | TGTGCCAGCACCGGAGACAGGGTGGGTTTCGGTGAGCAGTTCTTC | CASTGDRVGFGEQFF
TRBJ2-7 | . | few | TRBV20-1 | TGCAGTGCTAAGGGCACGTGGGACGAGCAGTACTTC | CSAKGTWDEQYF
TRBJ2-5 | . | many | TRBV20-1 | TGCAGTGCCTCCGGGGCCGGGGGAGAGACCCAGTACTTC | CSASGAGGETQYF
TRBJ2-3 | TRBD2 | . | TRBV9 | TGTGCCAGCAGCATCCAAGCCGGGACTACATACACAGATACGCAGTATTTT | CASSIQAGTTYTDTQYF
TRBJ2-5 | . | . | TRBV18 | TGTGCCAGCTCACCGGCCCAACAGGACGTCGGAGAGACCCAGTACTTC | CASSPAQQDVGETQYF
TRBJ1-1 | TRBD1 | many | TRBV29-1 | TGCAGCGTTGAATGGGGGACAGGGGCCACTGAAGCTTTCTTT | CSVEWGTGATEAFF
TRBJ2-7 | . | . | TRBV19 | TGTGCCAGTACCCCCGACGGAACATCCTACGAGCAGTACTTC | CASTPDGTSYEQYF
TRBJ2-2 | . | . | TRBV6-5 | TGTGCCAGCAGTCACAGGGATTGGATCACCGGGGAGCTGTTTTTT | CASSHRDWITGELFF
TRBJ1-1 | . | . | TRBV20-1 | TGCAGTGCTAGAGGGCTCTCGGGACATCATGAAGCTTTCTTT | CSARGLSGHHEAFF
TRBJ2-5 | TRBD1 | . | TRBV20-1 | TGCAGTGCTTTAGACAGGGTTAGTCGAGAGACCCAGTACTTC | CSALDRVSRETQYF
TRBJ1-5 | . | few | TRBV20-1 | TGCAGTGCTTCCCGACCCGGGGCTGGGAATCAGCCCCAGCATTTT | CSASRPGAGNQPQHF
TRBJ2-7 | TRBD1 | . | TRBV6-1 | TGTGCCAGCAGTACCGGGACAGAGACGAAGGTGCAGTACTTC | CASSTGTETKVQYF
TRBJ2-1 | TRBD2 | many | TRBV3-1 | TGTGCCAGCAGCCCCCAGACTAGCGGGGGACCCTACAATGAGCAGTTCTTC | CASSPQTSGGPYNEQFF
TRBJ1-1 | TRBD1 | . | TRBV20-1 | TGCAGTGCTGGAGGACAGGGTAGTACTGAAGCTTTCTTT | CSAGGQGSTEAFF
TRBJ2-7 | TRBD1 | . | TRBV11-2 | TGTGCCAGCAGCGCTGAACTCCGGGACAGTTACGAGCAGTACTTC | CASSAELRDSYEQYF
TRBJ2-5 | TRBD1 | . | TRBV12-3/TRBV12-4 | TGTGCCAGCAGCAACGGACAGGGACAAGAGACCCAGTACTTC | CASSNGQGQETQYF
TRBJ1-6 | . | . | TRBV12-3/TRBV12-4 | TGTGCCGGGACTGCCAACCACAGGAGCAATTCACCCCTCCACTTT | CAGTANHRSNSPLHF
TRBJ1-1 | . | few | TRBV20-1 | TGCAGTGCTCAAGACAGCGGTGACACTGAAGCTTTCTTT | CSAQDSGDTEAFF
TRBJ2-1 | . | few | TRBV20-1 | TGCAGTGCGGGGGGGCTATACAATGAGCAGTTCTTC | CSAGGLYNEQFF
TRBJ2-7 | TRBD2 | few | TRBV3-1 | TGTGCCAGCAGCCAAGTTGGGACTAGTTGGGTTGGGGAGCAGTACTTC | CASSQVGTSWVGEQYF
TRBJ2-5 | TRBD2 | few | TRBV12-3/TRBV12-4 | TGTGCCAGCAGCCCTTTGCTAGCGGGCTGGGAGACCCAGTACTTC | CASSPLLAGWETQYF
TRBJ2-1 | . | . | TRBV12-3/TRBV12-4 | TGTGCCAGCAGTTTAGAGCAGTTGCAGTTCTTC | CASSLEQLQFF
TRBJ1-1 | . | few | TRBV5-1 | TGCGCCAGCAGCTTGTTATATGGTGGGAGCACTGAAGCTTTCTTT | CASSLLYGGSTEAFF
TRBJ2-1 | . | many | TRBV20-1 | TGCAGTGCTAGAGATTCCCGGAACAATGAGCAGTTCTTC | CSARDSRNNEQFF
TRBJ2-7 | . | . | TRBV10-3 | TGTGCCATCAGTGAGTCTGGAAAGGCTTACGAGCAGTACTTC | CAISESGKAYEQYF
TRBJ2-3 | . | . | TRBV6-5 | TGTGCCAGCAGCTACCGGGGAGGTACGCAGTATTTT | CASSYRGGTQYF
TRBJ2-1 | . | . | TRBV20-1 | TGCAGTGCTAGGACAGCCAACTCCTACAATGAGCAGTTCTTC | CSARTANSYNEQFF
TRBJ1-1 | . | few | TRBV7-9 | TGTGCCAGCCCCGATGGCACTGAAGCTTTCTTT | CASPDGTEAFF
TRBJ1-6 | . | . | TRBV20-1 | TGCAGTGCTGCCCCCCTGGGGGGGAGCTACTATAATTCACCCCTCCACTTT | CSAAPLGGSYYNSPLHF
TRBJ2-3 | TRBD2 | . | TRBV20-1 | TGCAGTGCCCTCACTAGCGGGGGCGCACCCGCGGCAGATACGCAGTATTTT | CSALTSGGAPAADTQYF